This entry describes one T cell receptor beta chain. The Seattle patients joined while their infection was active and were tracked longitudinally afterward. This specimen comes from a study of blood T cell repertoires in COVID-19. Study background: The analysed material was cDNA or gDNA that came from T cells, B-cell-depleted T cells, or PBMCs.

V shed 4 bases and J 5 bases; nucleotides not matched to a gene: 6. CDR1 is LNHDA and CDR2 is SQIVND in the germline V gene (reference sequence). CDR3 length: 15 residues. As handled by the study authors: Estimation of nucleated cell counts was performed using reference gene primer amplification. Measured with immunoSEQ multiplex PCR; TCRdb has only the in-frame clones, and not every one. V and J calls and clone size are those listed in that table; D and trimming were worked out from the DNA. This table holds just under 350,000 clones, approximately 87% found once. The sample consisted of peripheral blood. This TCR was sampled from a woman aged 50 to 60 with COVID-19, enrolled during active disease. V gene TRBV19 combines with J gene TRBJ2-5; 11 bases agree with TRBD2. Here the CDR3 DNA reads TGTGCCAGTAGTAGGCTAGCGGGAGGTGGGGAGACCCAGTACTTC. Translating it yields CASSRLAGGGETQYF.